This T cell receptor beta chain was recovered during a study of blood T cell repertoires in COVID-19 (TCRdb year 2020). In the study overall: Collaborator samples came from the United States, Italy and Spain and covered acute and convalescent phases of COVID-19. Sample metadata almost always included a de-identified subject ID, COVID-19 status, age in years and sex. Where available, HLA class I and class II types were taken from metadata supplied by the sample provider and were not determined by assay-based typing. The prospective study material was composed of cDNA or gDNA derived from T cells, B-cell-depleted T cells, or PBMCs. The repertoires were made available in a free public database intended to serve as a resource for research on the immune response to SARS-CoV-2. Samples came from the ongoing ImmuneRACE study (first 160 participants) plus 1,254 subjects from 6 global collaborators. Deeply sampled blood TCRbeta repertoires from subjects exposed to, actively infected with, or recovered from COVID-19 were included in the dataset. Paper-wide results and their limitations: Clinical and demographic metadata were provided uncurated, with the amount varying by source and participant.

TCRbeta CDR3 regions were amplified from genomic DNA using the immunoSEQ Assay, a bias-controlled multiplex PCR. Per the original workflow: The number of nucleated cells in each sample was estimated from the amplification of reference gene primers within the assay. To quantify the absolute abundance of each unique TCRbeta CDR3 rearrangement, sequence reads were collapsed and filtered. For each sample, productive Simpson clonality was calculated as the square root of Simpson's diversity index over productive rearrangements. In its TCRdb copy, this immuneACCESS table keeps in-frame sequences only and misses some clones. Where compared with another copy, unresolved V genes explain less than half of these, and the others have no known cause. D and trimming were read from the DNA, whereas the V and J calls and clone size are those reported in that table. The sample table holds under 150,000 clones, of which about 89% were seen once. The ten top clones hold 18% of the sample.

The collaborating institutions used their own protocols to collect whole blood in K2EDTA tubes. For TCRbeta analysis, collaborators shipped samples in one of three forms: frozen whole blood, isolated PBMCs, or DNA extracted from either of those sample types. With regard to this clone: Its antigen has not been determined. Base-call qualities are not available, and no considerably larger clone is one nucleotide away.

For CDR1 and CDR2, the germline V gene lists MDHEN and SYDVKM. Deletion took 7 bases off V and 7 bases off J, with a span of 13 bases between the germline ends. Reading from cysteine to phenylalanine, the CDR3 counts 12 amino acids. The sequence is cut down to CDR3 DNA, 36 bases in frame from base 1. The TCR sequence derives from a man aged 45-60 years with active or convalescent COVID-19. This chain is built from TRBV28 and TRBJ1-1, and possibly TRBD1, on 6 matching bases. Input material: peripheral blood. The nucleotide sequence is TGTGCCAGCACCTTCGACAGGTATGAAGCTTTCTTT. This yields the protein CASTFDRYEAFF.